This TCR beta chain was documented in a study of memory CD4+ T cells and cytomegalovirus serostatus. Assay used: immunoSEQ multiplex PCR; TCRdb lists only in-frame clones, some missing. The sample lists about 56,000 clones; roughly 77% were seen once. The sort gate was single viable CD3+CD4+CD8-CD45RO+ cells for memory CD4+ T cells. Deletions cut 3 bases from V and 3 bases from J, with 10 bases between. The CDR3 extends over 14 amino acids. Germline values: CDR1 SGHTA, CDR2 FQGTGA. The sequencing input was memory CD4+ T cells from blood. The chain links TRBV7-3 to TRBJ2-3; no firm D call. The sequence derives from an adult in good health and CMV-seropositive. CDR3 amino acids: CASSFGKETDTQYF. CDR3 DNA: TGTGCCAGCAGCTTCGGAAAGGAGACAGATACGCAGTATTTT.